This record looks at one T cell receptor (beta chain) sequence and its context. The antigen remains unidentified. In the original analysis: Samples contained a median of approximately 100,000 TCRs, with a range of 23,224 to 690,600. Each CDR3 protein gets one entry after TCRdb re-called the RACE reads with MiXCR. For this entry, the V and J calls and clone size follow TCRdb and not the study's own pipeline. This table holds roughly 48,000 distinct CDR3 sequences, 9.5% to 12% found once. These data are taken from a study of human T cells and chemical hapten exposure. Study summary: Scalp application of diphenylcyclopropenone was performed weekly in patients across the entire approximately 24-week study. Overall study results and limits: Expanded TCRs formed significantly more large CDR3 similarity clusters than controls.

Time point given: patch test 1, 2 weeks after DPC sensitization. Documented treatment: therapeutic diphenylcyclopropenone sensitization with weekly scalp DPC. The total RNA was obtained from whole blood that was not fractionated. Prior to application of each patch test, blood was drawn. J was trimmed by 5 bases and V by 9 bases; bases with no gene match: 6. Germline assignment: CDR1 SNHLY and CDR2 FYNNEI. The length of the CDR3 is 13 residues. The specimen was whole blood, collected in connection with sensitization to the hapten diphenylcyclopropenone (DPC). V gene TRBV2 combines with J gene TRBJ2-5; 10 bases map to TRBD2. The receptor was isolated from a woman between 40 and 55 years old with alopecia areata. Some clones in this sample may be carry-over from other donors' samples. CDR3 coding DNA: TGTGCCAGTTCTAGCGGGGGTTGGGAGACCCAGTACTTC. Translated, it gives CASSSGGWETQYF.